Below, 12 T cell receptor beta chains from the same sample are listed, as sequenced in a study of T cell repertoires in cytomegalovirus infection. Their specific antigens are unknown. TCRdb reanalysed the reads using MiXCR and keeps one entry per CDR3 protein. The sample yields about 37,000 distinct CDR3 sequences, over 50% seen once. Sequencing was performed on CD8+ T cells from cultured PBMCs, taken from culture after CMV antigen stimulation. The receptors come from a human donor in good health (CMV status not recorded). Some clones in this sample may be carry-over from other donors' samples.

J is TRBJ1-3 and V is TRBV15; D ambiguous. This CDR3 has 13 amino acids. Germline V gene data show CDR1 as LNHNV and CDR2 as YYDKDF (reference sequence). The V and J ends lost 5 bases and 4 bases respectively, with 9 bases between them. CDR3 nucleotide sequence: TGTGCCACCAGCCAGACGTCCGGAAACACCATATATTTT. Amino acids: CATSQTSGNTIYF.

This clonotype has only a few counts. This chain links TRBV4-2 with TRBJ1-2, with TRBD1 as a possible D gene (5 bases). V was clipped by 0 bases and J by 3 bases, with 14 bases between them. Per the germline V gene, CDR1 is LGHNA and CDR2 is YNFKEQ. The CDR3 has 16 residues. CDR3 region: CASSQDRGIGYYGYTF. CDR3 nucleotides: TGTGCCAGCAGCCAAGATCGGGGGATCGGGTACTATGGCTACACCTTC.

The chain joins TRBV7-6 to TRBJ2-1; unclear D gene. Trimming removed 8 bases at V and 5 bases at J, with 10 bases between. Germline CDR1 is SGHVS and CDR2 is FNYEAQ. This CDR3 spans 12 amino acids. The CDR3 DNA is TGTGCCAGCTGCCCCGTTAACAATGAGCAGTTCTTC. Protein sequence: CASCPVNNEQFF. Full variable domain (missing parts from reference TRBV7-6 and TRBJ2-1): GAGVSQSPRYKVTKRGQDVALRCDPISGHVSLYWYRQALGQGPEFLTYFNYEAQQDKSGLPNDRFSAERPEGSISTLTIQRTEQRDSAMYRCASCPVNNEQFFGPGTRLTVL.

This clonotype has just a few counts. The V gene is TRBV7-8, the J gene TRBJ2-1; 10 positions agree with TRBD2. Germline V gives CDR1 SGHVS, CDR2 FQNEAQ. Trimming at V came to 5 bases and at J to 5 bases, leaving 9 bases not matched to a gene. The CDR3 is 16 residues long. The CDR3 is CASSHQWTSGNNEQFF. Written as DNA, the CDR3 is TGTGCCAGCAGCCATCAATGGACTAGCGGCAACAATGAGCAGTTCTTC.

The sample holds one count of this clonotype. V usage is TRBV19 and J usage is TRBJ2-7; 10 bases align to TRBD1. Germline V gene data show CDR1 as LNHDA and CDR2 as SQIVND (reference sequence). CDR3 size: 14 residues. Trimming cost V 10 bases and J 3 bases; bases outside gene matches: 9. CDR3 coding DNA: TGTGCCACCTCCGTGGACAGGGGGATCTACGAGCAGTACTTC. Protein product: CATSVDRGIYEQYF.

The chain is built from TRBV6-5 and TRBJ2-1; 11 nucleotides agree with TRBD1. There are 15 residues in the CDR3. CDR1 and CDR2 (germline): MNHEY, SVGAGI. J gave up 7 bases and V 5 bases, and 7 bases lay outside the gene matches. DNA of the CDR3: TGTGCCAGCAGTAAGGACAGGGGGCGTCAGAATGAGCAGTTCTTC. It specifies CASSKDRGRQNEQFF.

In nucleotides, the CDR3 is TGTGCCAGCAGCCCACCCCCCGGGCTTTGGGGGGCCAACGTCCTGACTTTC. This translates into CASSPPPGLWGANVLTF. The chain carries TRBV7-3 and TRBJ2-6; no clear D gene. Germline CDR1 reads SGHTA; CDR2 reads FQGTGA. The CDR3 has 17 amino acids. V lost 5 bases, J lost 4 bases, and 18 bases lay in between.

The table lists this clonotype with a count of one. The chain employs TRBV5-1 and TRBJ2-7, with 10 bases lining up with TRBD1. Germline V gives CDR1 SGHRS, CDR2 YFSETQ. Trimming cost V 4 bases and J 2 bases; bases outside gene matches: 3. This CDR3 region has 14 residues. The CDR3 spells CASSAGQGTYEQYF. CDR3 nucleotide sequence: TGCGCCAGCAGCGCGGGACAGGGGACCTACGAGCAGTACTTC.

CDR3 sequence (DNA): TGTGCCAGCAGCCGCCGGGACGGAGGGAGAAGTGAAGCTTTCTTT. Its translation: CASSRRDGGRSEAFF. The chain joins TRBV7-3 to TRBJ1-1; D possibly corresponds to TRBD1 (5 bases). CDR3 size: 15 residues. The V gene lost 5 bases and the J gene lost 7 bases, with 20 bases spanning the gap. CDR1 is SGHTA, CDR2 FQGTGA, per germline.

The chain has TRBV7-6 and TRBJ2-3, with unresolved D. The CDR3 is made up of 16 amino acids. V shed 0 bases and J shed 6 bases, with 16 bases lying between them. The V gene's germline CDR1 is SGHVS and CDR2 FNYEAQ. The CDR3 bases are TGTGCCAGCAGCTTAGCGCTGGGGAAATTTCGGGATACGCAGTATTTT. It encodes CASSLALGKFRDTQYF.

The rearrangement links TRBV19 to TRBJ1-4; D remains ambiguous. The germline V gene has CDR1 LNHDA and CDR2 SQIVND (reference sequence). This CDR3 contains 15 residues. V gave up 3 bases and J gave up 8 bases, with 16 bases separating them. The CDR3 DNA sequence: TGTGCCAGTAGTATGAGAAGAAGGGTCAGAGAAAAACTGTTTTTT. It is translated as CASSMRRRVREKLFF.

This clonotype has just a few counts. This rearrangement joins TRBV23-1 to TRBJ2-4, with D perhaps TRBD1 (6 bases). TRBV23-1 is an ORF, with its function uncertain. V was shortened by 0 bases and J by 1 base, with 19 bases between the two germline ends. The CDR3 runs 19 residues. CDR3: CASSQSTGTPWRAKNIQYF. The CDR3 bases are TGCGCCAGCAGTCAATCTACCGGGACACCCTGGAGGGCCAAAAACATTCAGTACTTC.